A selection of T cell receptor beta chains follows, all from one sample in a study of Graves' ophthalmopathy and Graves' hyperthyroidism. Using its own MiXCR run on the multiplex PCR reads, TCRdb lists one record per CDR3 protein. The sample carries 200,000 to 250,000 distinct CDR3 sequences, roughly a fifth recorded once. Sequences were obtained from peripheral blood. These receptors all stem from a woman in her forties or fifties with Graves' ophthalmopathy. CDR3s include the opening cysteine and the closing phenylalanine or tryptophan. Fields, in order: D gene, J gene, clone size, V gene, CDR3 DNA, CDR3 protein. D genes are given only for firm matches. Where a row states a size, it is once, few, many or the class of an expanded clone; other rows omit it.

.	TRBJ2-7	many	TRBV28	TGTGCCAGCAGTTTGATCGGGACATGGAGCTCCTACGAGCAGTACTTC	CASSLIGTWSSYEQYF
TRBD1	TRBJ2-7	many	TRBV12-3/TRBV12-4	TGTGCCAGCAGCCCCGACAGGGGACGGCAGTACTTC	CASSPDRGRQYF
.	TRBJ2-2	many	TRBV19	TGTGCCAGTAAATCGTTTGACAGGAGTAACACCGGGGAGCTGTTTTTT	CASKSFDRSNTGELFF
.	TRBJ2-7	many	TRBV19	TGTGCCAGTAGTATAAGTGCAGGGCGCTACGAGCAGTACTTC	CASSISAGRYEQYF
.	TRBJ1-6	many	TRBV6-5	TGTGCCAGCAGTTTGATGCGGCAGGATTCACCCCTCCACTTT	CASSLMRQDSPLHF
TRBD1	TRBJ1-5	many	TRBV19	TGTGCCAGTAGGGGGACAGGGATCAATCAGCCCCAGCATTTT	CASRGTGINQPQHF
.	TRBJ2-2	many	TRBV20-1	TGCAGTGCTAGAGATGGAATGAGGCCCGGGGAGCTGTTTTTT	CSARDGMRPGELFF
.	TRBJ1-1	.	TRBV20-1	TGCAGTGCTAGAAAGTGGGGAGAGAACACTGAAGCTTTCTTT	CSARKWGENTEAFF
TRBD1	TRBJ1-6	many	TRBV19	TGTGCCAGTAGTCCACGGCAGGGGGCTTCTTCACCCCTCCACTTT	CASSPRQGASSPLHF
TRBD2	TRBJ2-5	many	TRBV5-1	TGCGCCAGCAGCTTGGAAGTAGCGGGAAGGGAGACCCAGTACTTC	CASSLEVAGRETQYF
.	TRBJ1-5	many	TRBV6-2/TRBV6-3	TGTGCCAGCAGTTACTCGAATAGCAATCAGCCCCAGCATTTT	CASSYSNSNQPQHF
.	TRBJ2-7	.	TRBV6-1	TGTGCCAGCCTAAACCGAAACGGACCCTACGAGCAGTACTTC	CASLNRNGPYEQYF
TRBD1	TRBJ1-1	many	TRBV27	TGTGCCAGCACCACCGGGACAGCTTCCGAAGCTTTCTTT	CASTTGTASEAFF
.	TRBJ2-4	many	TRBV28	TGTGCCAGCAGTACGACAGGGAGGAACATTCAGTACTTC	CASSTTGRNIQYF
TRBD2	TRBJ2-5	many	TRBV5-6	TGTGCCAGCAGCTTGGTCCTAGCGGGAGCGGAAGAGACCCAGTACTTC	CASSLVLAGAEETQYF
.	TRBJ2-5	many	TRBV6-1	TGTGCCAGCGGGATGGGGGGGACCCAGTACTTC	CASGMGGTQYF
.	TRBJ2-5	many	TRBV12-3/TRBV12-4	TGTGCCAGCAGTTTCGCCGGGGAGACCCAGTACTTC	CASSFAGETQYF
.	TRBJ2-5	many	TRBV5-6	TGTGCCAGCAGTCGTCCGCAGGGGGAGACCCAGTACTTC	CASSRPQGETQYF
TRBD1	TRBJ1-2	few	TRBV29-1	TGCAGCGGTAGACAGGGTGAGGGAGGCTACACCTTC	CSGRQGEGGYTF
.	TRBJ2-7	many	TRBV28	TGTGCCAGCAGTTCCGGAGGGGGCGACGAGCAGTACTTC	CASSSGGGDEQYF
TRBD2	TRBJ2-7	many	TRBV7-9	TGTGCCAGCAGCTTAGTTTGGGGGGGAGACGAGCAGTACTTC	CASSLVWGGDEQYF
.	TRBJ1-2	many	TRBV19	TGTGCCAGTAGCACCGGGCCCTCGGGCTATGGCTACACCTTC	CASSTGPSGYGYTF
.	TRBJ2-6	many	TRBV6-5	TGTGCCAGCAGTTACGGCTCTGGGGCCAACGTCCTGACTTTC	CASSYGSGANVLTF
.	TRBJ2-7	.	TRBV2	TGTGCCAGCAGTCTCGCCCCGGCGGGTTCTCACGAGCAGTACTTC	CASSLAPAGSHEQYF
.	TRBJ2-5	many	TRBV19	TGTGCCAGTAGTATTTGGGCGTCACGACAAGAGACCCAGTACTTC	CASSIWASRQETQYF
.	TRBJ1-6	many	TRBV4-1	TGCGCCAGCAGCGAAACAGTAGATAATTCACCCCTCCACTTT	CASSETVDNSPLHF
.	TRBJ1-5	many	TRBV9	TGTGCCAGCAGCGTAGGGAATAACCAGCCCCAGCATTTT	CASSVGNNQPQHF
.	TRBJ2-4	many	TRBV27	TGTGCCAGCAGTTTTTCAGAACTAGCCAAAAACATTCAGTACTTC	CASSFSELAKNIQYF
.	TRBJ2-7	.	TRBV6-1	TGTGCCGGCGGGATTAGCGGATCCTACGAGCAGTGCTTC	CAGGISGSYEQCF
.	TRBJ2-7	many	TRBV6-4	TGTGCCAGCAGTGACCGGCAGTCCTACGAGCAGTACTTC	CASSDRQSYEQYF
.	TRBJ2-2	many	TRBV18	TGTGCCAGCTCACCACCAGAGGGTCCGAACACCGGGGAGCTGTTTTTT	CASSPPEGPNTGELFF
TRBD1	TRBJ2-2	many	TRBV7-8	TGTGCCAGCAGCTCCCGACAGGGTATCGGGGAGCTGTTTTTT	CASSSRQGIGELFF
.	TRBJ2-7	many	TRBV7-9	TGTGCCAGCAATGGAGACAGCTCCTACGAGCAGTACTTC	CASNGDSSYEQYF
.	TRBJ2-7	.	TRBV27	TGTGCCAGCAGTTACTCGGGCAGCGGTCCGGACGAGCAGTACTTC	CASSYSGSGPDEQYF
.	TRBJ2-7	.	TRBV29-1	TGCAGCGTGACCACTACCTACGAGCAGTACTTC	CSVTTTYEQYF
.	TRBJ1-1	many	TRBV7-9	TGTGCCAGCAGCTTAGGTCCAGGTGAAGCTTTCTTT	CASSLGPGEAFF
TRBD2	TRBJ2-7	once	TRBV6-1	TGTGCCAGCAGGGGACTAGCGGGGGCCGCCTACGAGCAGTACTTC	CASRGLAGAAYEQYF
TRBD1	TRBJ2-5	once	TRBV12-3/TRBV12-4	TGTGCCAGCAAAATGGACATAGGGAAGGGGGCCGGGGAGACCCAGTACTTC	CASKMDIGKGAGETQYF
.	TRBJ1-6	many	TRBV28	TGTGCCAGCAGTTTAGTAAGGGTTGAGTCACCCCTCCACTTT	CASSLVRVESPLHF
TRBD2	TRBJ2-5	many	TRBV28	TGTGCCAGCCCCCTAGGCGGGAGACGTCAGGAGACCCAGTACTTC	CASPLGGRRQETQYF
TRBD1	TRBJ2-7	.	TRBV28	TGTGCCAGCAGTTTGGAACAGGGGTTCTACGAGCAGTACTTC	CASSLEQGFYEQYF
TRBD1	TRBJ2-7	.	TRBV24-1	TGTGCCACCAGTGCGCGCGGGACAGGGGGCTCGGGCGAGCAGTACTTC	CATSARGTGGSGEQYF
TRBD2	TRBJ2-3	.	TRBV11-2	TGTGCCAGCAGCTTAGACCCGAGCGGGACTACGCAGTATTTT	CASSLDPSGTTQYF
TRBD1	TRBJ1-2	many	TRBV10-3	TGTGCCATCAGTGACCGAGGGGACAGGGATGGCTACACCTTC	CAISDRGDRDGYTF
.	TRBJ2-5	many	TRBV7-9	TGTGCCAGCAGCAGGGCGGGGGCACAAGAGACCCAGTACTTC	CASSRAGAQETQYF
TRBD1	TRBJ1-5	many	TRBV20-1	TGCAGTGCTAGTACAGCAGGGGACAGGAATCAGCCCCAGCATTTT	CSASTAGDRNQPQHF
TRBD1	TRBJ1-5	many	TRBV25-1	TGTGCCAGCAGTGAGGGGACAGTAGAACAGCCCCAGCATTTT	CASSEGTVEQPQHF
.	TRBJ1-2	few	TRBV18	TGTGCCAGCTCACCAGAACAAGATACATATGGCTACACCTTC	CASSPEQDTYGYTF
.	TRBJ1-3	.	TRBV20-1	TGCAGTGCTAGTTTGGACGGCCGCTCTGGAAACACCATATATTTT	CSASLDGRSGNTIYF
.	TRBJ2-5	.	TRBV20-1	TGCAGTGCCCGAGTCCTCGCGGGACAAGAGACCCAGTACTTC	CSARVLAGQETQYF
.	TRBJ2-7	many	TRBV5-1	TGCGCCAGCAGCGGGGACGTCCGAACCTACGAGCAGTACTTC	CASSGDVRTYEQYF
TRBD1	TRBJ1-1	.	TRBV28	TGTGCCAGCAGTTTGGAACAGGGGGCCAGCACTGAAGCTTTCTTT	CASSLEQGASTEAFF
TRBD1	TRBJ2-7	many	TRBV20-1	TGCAGTGCTAGGGGACAGGGATACGAGCAGTACTTC	CSARGQGYEQYF
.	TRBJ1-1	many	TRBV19	TGTGCCAGTAATACCAAGGCTGGCACTGAAGCTTTCTTT	CASNTKAGTEAFF
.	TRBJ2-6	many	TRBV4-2	TGTGCCAGCAGCCAAGATCTGGGTGCGCCGAGTGGGGCCAACGTCCTGACTTTC	CASSQDLGAPSGANVLTF
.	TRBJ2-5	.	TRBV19	TGTGCCAGTAGTATCTCGGACAGAACGCAACAAGAGACCCAGTACTTC	CASSISDRTQQETQYF